Sequencing of this T cell receptor beta chain was carried out in a study of blood T cell repertoires in COVID-19. TCRdb's table, derived via immunoSEQ multiplex PCR, lists solely in-frame clones and lacks some. This table holds more than 85,000 clones, nearly 90% found once. The CDR3 runs 14 residues. V was cut by 3 bases and J by 8 bases, with 17 bases left in between. CDR1 is SGHDT, CDR2 YYEEEE, per germline. The sequence was collected from a human donor in a cohort sampled during active COVID-19. Sequencing was done on a sample of peripheral blood. The V gene is TRBV5-6, the J gene TRBJ1-2; D is possibly TRBD1 (5 bases). CDR3 sequence: CASSWAREALGYTF. CDR3 nucleotide sequence: TGTGCCAGCAGCTGGGCCAGGGAGGCCCTGGGCTACACCTTC. Complete variable domain (other parts from reference TRBV5-6 and TRBJ1-2): DAGVTQSPTHLIKTRGQQVTLRCSPKSGHDTVSWYQQALGQGPQFIFQYYEEEERQRGNFPDRFSGHQFPNYSSELNVNALLLGDSALYLCASSWAREALGYTFGSGTRLTVV.